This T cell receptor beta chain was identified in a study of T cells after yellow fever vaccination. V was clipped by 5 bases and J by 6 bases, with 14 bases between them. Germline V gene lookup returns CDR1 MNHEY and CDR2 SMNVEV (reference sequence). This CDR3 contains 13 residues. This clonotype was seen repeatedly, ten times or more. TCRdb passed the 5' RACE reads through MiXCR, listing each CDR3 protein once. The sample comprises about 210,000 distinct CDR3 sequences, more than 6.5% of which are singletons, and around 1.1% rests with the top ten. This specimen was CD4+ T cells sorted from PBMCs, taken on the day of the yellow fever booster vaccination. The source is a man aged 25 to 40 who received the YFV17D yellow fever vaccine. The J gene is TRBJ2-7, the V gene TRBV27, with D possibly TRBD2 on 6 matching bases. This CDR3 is CASSPSGAREQYF. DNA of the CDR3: TGTGCCAGCAGTCCTTCGGGAGCCCGCGAGCAGTACTTC.